This T cell receptor (beta chain) originates from a study of CD4 T cells in relation to SARS-CoV-2 and coronaviruses. Whole-study context: After nine to eleven days of antigen culture, PBMC TCR beta CDR3s were sequenced.

Unexposed donor CD4+ T cells date from about 2011-2018, before the COVID-19 pandemic. CD4+ T cells were isolated from the cells after around 11 days of culture. Sequencing used immunoSEQ multiplex PCR; TCRdb keeps in-frame clones, though not all of them. The repertoire includes about 16,000 clones, roughly 80% of them detected once, and about 41% sits in the top ten. Germline assignment: CDR1 SGDLS and CDR2 YYNGEE. The CDR3 sequence is 15 residues long. V shed 0 bases, J shed 5 bases, and the junction held 3 bases outside the gene matches. Of note for this clone: Its target is not known.

This receptor was taken from a human donor in good health. Material for sequencing was CD4+ T cells from PBMCs, cultured in vitro. The rearrangement links TRBV9 to TRBJ2-3, with 10 bases aligning to TRBD2. CDR3 loop: CASSVGLAGEDTQYF. The CDR3 coding sequence is TGTGCCAGCAGCGTAGGTCTAGCGGGAGAAGATACGCAGTATTTT.